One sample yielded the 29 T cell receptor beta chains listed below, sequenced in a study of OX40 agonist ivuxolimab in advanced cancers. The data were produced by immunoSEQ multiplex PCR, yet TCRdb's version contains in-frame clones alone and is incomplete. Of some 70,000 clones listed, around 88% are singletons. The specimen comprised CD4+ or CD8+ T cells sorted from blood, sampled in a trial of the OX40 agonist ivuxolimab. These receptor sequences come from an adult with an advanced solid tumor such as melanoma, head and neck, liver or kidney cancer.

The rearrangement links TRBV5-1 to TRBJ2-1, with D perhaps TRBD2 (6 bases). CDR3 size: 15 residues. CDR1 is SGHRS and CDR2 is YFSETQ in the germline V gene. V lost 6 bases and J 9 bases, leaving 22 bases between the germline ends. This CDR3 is CASTVRLDLPSEQFF. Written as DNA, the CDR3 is TGCGCCAGCACCGTCAGACTAGACCTACCGTCTGAGCAGTTCTTC.

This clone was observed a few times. The CDR3 DNA follows: TGTGCCAGCAGCCAAGAAGGCTGGGGGGGAGATACGCAGTATTTT. Amino acids: CASSQEGWGGDTQYF. The chain is built from TRBV14 and TRBJ2-3; TRBD2 matches 7 bases. J was trimmed by 5 bases and V by 0 bases; bases with no gene match: 5. CDR3 length: 15 residues. Per the germline V gene, CDR1 is SGHDN and CDR2 is FVKESK.

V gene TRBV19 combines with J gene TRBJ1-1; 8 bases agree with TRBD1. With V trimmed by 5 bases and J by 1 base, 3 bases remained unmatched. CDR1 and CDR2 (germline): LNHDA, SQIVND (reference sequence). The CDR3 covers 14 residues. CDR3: CASSGQGGNTEAFF. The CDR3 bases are TGTGCCAGTAGTGGACAGGGCGGGAACACTGAAGCTTTCTTT.

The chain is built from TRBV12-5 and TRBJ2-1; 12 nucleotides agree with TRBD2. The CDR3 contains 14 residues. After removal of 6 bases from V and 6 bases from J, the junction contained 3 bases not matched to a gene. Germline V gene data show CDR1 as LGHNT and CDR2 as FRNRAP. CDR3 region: CASGRLAGANEQFF. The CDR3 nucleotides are TGTGCTAGTGGCAGACTAGCGGGAGCCAATGAGCAGTTCTTC.

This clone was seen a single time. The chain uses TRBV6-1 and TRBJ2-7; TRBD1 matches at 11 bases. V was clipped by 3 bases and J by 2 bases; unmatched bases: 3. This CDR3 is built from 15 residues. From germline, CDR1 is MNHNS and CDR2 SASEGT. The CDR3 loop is CASSERDRGAYEQYF. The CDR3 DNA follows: TGTGCCAGCAGTGAGCGGGACAGGGGGGCCTACGAGCAGTACTTC.

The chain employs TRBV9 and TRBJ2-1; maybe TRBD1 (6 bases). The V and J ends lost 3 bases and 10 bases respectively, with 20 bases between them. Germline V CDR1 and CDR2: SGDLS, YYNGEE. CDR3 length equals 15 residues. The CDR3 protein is CASSGPPTQGSEQFF. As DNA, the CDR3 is TGTGCCAGCAGCGGCCCCCCAACACAGGGATCAGAGCAGTTCTTC.

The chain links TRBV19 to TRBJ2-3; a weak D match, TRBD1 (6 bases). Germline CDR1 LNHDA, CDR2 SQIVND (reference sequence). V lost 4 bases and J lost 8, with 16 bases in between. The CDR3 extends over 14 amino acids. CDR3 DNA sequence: TGTGCCAGTAGTACGATGGGGGCGCGGGTTACGCAGTATTTT. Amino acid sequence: CASSTMGARVTQYF.

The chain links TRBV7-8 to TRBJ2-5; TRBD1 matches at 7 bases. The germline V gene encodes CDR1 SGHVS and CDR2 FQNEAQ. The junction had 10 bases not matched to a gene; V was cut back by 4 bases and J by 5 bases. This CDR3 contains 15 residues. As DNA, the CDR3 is TGTGCCAGCAGCTCGGGACAGACCTGGGGGGAGACCCAGTACTTC. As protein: CASSSGQTWGETQYF. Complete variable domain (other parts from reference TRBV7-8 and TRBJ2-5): GAGVSQSPRYKVAKRGQDVALRCDPISGHVSLFWYQQALGQGPEFLTYFQNEAQLDKSGLPSDRFFAERPEGSVSTLKIQRTQQEDSAVYLCASSSGQTWGETQYFGPGTRLLVL.

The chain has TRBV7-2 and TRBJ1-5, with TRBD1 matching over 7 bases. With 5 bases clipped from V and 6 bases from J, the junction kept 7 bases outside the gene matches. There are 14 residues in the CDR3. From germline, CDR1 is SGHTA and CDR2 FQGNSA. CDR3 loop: CASSTRDRVQPQHF. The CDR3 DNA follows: TGTGCCAGCAGCACCCGCGACAGGGTTCAGCCCCAGCATTTT.

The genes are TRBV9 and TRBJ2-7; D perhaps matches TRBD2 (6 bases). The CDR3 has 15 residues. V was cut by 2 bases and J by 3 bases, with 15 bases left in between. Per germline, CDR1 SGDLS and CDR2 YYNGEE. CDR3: CASSVLPSANYEQYF. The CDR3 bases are TGTGCCAGCAGCGTGTTACCTAGCGCGAACTACGAGCAGTACTTC. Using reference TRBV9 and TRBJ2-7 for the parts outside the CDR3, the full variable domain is DSGVTQTPKHLITATGQRVTLRCSPRSGDLSVYWYQQSLDQGLQFLIQYYNGEERAKGNILERFSAQQFPDLHSELNLSSLELGDSALYFCASSVLPSANYEQYFGPGTRLTVT.

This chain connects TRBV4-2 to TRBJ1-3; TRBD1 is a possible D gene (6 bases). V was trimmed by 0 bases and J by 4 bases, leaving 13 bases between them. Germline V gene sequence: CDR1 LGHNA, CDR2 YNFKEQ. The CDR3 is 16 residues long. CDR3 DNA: TGTGCCAGCAGCCAAGATCCAACAGGGTCGGGAAACACCATATATTTT. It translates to CASSQDPTGSGNTIYF.

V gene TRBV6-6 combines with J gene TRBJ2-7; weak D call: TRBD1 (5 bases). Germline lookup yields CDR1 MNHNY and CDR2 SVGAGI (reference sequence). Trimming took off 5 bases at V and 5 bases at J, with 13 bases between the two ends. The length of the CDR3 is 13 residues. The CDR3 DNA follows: TGTGCCAGCAGTAGGCAGGGCGCCGACGAGCAGTACTTC. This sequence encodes CASSRQGADEQYF.

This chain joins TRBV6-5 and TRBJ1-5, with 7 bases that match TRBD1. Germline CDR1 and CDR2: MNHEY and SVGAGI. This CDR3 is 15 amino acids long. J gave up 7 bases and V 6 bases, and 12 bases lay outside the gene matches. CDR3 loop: CASSPTGTFQQPQHF. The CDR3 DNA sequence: TGTGCCAGCAGCCCGACAGGGACGTTTCAACAGCCCCAGCATTTT.

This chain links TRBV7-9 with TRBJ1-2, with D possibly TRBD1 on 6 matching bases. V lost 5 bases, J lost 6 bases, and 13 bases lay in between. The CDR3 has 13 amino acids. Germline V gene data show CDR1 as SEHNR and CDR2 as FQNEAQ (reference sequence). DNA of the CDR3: TGTGCCAGCAGCCAAAAGACAGGTCATGGCTACACCTTC. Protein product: CASSQKTGHGYTF. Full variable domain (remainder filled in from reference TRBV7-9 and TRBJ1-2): DTGVSQNPRHKITKRGQNVTFRCDPISEHNRLYWYRQTLGQGPEFLTYFQNEAQLEKSRLLSDRFSAERPKGSFSTLEIQRTEQGDSAMYLCASSQKTGHGYTFGSGTRLTVV.

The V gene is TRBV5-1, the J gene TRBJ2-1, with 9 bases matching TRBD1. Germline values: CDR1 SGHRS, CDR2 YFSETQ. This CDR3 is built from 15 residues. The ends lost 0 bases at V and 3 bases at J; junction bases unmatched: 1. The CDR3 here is CASSLGQGGYNEQFF. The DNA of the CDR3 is TGCGCCAGCAGCTTGGGACAGGGGGGCTACAATGAGCAGTTCTTC. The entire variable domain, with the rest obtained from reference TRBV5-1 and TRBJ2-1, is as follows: KAGVTQTPRYLIKTRGQQVTLSCSPISGHRSVSWYQQTPGQGLQFLFEYFSETQRNKGNFPGRFSGRQFSNSRSEMNVSTLELGDSALYLCASSLGQGGYNEQFFGPGTRLTVL.

The CDR3 is CASSLVADQPYEQYF. As DNA, the CDR3 is TGTGCCAGCAGCTTAGTGGCGGATCAGCCCTACGAGCAGTACTTC. The chain has TRBV13 and TRBJ2-7, with D unclear. The V gene lost 1 base and the J gene lost 2 bases, with 12 bases spanning the gap. The CDR3 extends over 15 amino acids. The germline V gene encodes CDR1 PRHDT and CDR2 FYEKMQ (reference sequence).

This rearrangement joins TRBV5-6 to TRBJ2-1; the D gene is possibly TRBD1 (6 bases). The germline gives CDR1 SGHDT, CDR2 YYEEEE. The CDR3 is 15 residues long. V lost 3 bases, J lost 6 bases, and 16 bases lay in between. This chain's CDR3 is CASSSPQGLGNEQFF. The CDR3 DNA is TGTGCCAGCAGCTCACCGCAGGGGTTAGGCAATGAGCAGTTCTTC.

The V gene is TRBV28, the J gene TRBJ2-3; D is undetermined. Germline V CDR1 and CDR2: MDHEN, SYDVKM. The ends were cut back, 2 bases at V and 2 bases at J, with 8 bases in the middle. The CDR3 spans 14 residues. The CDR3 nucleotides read TGTGCCAGCAGTTTAGGCGACACCACAGATACGCAGTATTTT. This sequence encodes CASSLGDTTDTQYF. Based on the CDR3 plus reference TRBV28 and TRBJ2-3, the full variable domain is DVKVTQSSRYLVKRTGEKVFLECVQDMDHENMFWYRQDPGLGLRLIYFSYDVKMKEKGDIPEGYSVSREKKERFSLILESASTNQTSMYLCASSLGDTTDTQYFGPGTRLTVL.

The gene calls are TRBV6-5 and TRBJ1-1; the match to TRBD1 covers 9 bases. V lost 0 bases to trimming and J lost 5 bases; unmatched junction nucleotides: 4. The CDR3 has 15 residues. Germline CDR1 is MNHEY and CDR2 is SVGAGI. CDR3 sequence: CASSYSGQGRTEAFF. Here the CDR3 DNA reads TGTGCCAGCAGTTACTCGGGACAGGGAAGGACTGAAGCTTTCTTT.

As DNA, the CDR3 is TGCGCCAGCAGCACCCCGGGACAGGGAAGAGATCAGCCCCAGCATTTT. As protein: CASSTPGQGRDQPQHF. This chain joins TRBV4-1 and TRBJ1-5; the match to TRBD1 covers 9 bases. The V segment lost 5 bases and the J segment 5 bases; nucleotides outside the gene matches: 10. The CDR3 covers 16 residues. Germline V gene sequence: CDR1 MGHRA, CDR2 YSYEKL.

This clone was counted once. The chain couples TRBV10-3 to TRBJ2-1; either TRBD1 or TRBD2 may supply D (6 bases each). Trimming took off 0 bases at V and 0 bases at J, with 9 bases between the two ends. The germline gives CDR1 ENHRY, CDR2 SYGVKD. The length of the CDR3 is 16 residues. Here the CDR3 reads CAISESGGSSYNEQFF. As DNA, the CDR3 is TGTGCCATCAGTGAGTCAGGGGGGAGCTCCTACAATGAGCAGTTCTTC.

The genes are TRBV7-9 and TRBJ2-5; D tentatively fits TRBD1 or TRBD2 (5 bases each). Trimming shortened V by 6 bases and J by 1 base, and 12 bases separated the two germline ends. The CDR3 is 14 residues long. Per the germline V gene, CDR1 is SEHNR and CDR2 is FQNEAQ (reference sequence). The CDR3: CASSFEGLQETQYF. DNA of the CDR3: TGTGCCAGCAGTTTTGAGGGGCTCCAAGAGACCCAGTACTTC.

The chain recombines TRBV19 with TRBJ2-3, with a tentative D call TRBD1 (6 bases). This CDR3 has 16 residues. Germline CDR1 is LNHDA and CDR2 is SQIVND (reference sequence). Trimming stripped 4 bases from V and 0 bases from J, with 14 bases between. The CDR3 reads CASSRFGQSSTDTQYF. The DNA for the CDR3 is TGTGCCAGTAGTAGGTTCGGACAGTCGAGCACAGATACGCAGTATTTT.

The CDR3 nucleotides read TGTGCCAGCTCACCAGAAGGACAGCCTAATGAAAAACTGTTTTTT. It encodes CASSPEGQPNEKLFF. The J gene is TRBJ1-4, the V gene TRBV18; possible D gene TRBD1, 6 bases. Trimming pared 2 bases from V and 3 bases from J, leaving 10 bases between. This CDR3 region has 15 residues. The germline V gene encodes CDR1 KGHSH and CDR2 LQKENI.

CDR3 sequence (DNA): TGCGCCAGCAGCTTATTAACAGTGGGGGACGGCGAGCAGTACTTC. Translating it yields CASSLLTVGDGEQYF. This chain uses TRBV5-1 with TRBJ2-7; perhaps D is TRBD1 or TRBD2 (5 bases each). CDR3 length: 15 residues. Germline values: CDR1 SGHRS, CDR2 YFSETQ. The germline V and J ends were trimmed by 2 bases and 6 bases, with 18 bases remaining between them.

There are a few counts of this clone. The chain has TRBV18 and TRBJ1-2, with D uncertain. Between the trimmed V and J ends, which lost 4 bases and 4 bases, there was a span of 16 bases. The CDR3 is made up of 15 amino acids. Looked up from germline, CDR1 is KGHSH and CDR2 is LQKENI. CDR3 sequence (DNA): TGTGCCAGCTCACTGGAGGTTGGGTTTGGCTATGGCTACACCTTC. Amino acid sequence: CASSLEVGFGYGYTF. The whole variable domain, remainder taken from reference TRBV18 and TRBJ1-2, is NAGVMQNPRHLVRRRGQEARLRCSPMKGHSHVYWYRQLPEEGLKFMVYLQKENIIDESGMPKERFSAEFPKEGPSILRIQQVVRGDSAAYFCASSLEVGFGYGYTFGSGTRLTVV.

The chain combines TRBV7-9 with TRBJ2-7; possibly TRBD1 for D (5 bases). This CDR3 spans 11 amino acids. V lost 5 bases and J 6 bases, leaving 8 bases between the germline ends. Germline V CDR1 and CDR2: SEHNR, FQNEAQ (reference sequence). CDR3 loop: CASSLRAEQYF. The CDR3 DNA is TGTGCCAGCAGCCTCAGGGCCGAGCAGTACTTC.

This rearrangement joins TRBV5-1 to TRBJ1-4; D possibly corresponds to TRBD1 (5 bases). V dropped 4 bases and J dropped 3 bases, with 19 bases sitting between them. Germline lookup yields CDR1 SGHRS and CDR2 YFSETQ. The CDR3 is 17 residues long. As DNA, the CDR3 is TGCGCCAGCAGCGCCGCCGTTGCGGGGCAATCTAATGAAAAACTGTTTTTT. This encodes CASSAAVAGQSNEKLFF.

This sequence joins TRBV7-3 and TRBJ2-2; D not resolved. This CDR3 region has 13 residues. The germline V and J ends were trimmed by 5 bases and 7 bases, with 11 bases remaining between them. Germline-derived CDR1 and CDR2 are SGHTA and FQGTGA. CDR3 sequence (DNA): TGTGCCAGCAGCGCAGAACCTCTCGGGGAGCTGTTTTTT. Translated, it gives CASSAEPLGELFF. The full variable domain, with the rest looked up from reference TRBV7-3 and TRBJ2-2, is GAGVSQTPSNKVTEKGKYVELRCDPISGHTALYWYRQSLGQGPEFLIYFQGTGAADDSGLPNDRFFAVRPEGSVSTLKIQRTERGDSAVYLCASSAEPLGELFFGEGSRLTVL.